The present entry profiles one T cell receptor (beta chain) with its context. V was clipped by 1 base and J by 6 bases, with 17 bases between them. The CDR3 loop spans 16 amino acids. CDR1 and CDR2 (germline): SGHRS, YFSETQ. Recruits, aged roughly 18 to 90 years, lived in 25 or so US areas. The data are from a study of blood T cell repertoires in COVID-19. Study in general: PBMCs, B-cell-depleted T cells, or T cells provided the cDNA or gDNA that made up the material.

Generated by immunoSEQ multiplex PCR, the TCRdb table keeps only in-frame clones and is missing some. The table includes about 150,000 clones, around four fifths detected once. The chain employs TRBV5-1 and TRBJ2-1; D gene unclear. Sequenced sample: PBMCs or T cells enriched from blood (not recorded which). This clonotype originated in a woman between 45 and 65 years old who had recovered from COVID-19. The CDR3 DNA reads as TGCGCCAGCAGCTTGAGTCAGACACCCTTTCCCAATGAGCAGTTCTTC. Translation gives CASSLSQTPFPNEQFF. The full variable domain, in which reference TRBV5-1 and TRBJ2-1 provide the parts outside the CDR3, is KAGVTQTPRYLIKTRGQQVTLSCSPISGHRSVSWYQQTPGQGLQFLFEYFSETQRNKGNFPGRFSGRQFSNSRSEMNVSTLELGDSALYLCASSLSQTPFPNEQFFGPGTRLTVL.